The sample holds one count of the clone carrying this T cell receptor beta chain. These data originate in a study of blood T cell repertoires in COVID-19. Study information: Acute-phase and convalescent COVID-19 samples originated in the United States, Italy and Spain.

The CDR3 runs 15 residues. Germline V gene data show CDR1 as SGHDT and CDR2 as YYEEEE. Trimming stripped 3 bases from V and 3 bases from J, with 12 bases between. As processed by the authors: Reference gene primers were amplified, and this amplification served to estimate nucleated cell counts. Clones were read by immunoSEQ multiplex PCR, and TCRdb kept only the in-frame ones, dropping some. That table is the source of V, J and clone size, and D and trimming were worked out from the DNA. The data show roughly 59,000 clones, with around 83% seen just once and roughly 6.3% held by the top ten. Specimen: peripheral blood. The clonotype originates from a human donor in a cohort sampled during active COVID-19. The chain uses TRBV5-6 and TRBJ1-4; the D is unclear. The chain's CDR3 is CASSSPGSANEKLFF. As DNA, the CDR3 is TGTGCCAGCAGCTCCCCCGGGTCGGCTAATGAAAAACTGTTTTTT.